This is a list of T cell receptor beta chains from one sample in a study of shared clonotypes between healthy human individuals. Only in-frame clones appear in the TCRdb table, and some are missing; sequencing was by immunoSEQ multiplex PCR. Of around 2,000,000 clones in the sample, about 95% are singletons; the top ten hold more than 0.1%. Material: naive CD4+ T cells sorted from blood. The source is a young man in good health. Each CDR3 is given with its conserved first and last residue. D genes are given only for firm matches. The size of a clone is reported for some rows only, either as once, few or many, or as a class for expanded clones.

abundance: NA
d_gene: NA
v_gene: TRBV5-1
j_gene: TRBJ1-1
CDR3nt: TGCGCCAGCAGCCCAGAGGGAATTTCGCGTAACACTGAAGCTTTCTTT
CDR3aa: CASSPEGISRNTEAFF

abundance: NA
d_gene: NA
v_gene: TRBV10-3
j_gene: TRBJ2-7
CDR3nt: TGTGCCATCAGTGACGGATATGTCCTGTACGAGCAGTACTTC
CDR3aa: CAISDGYVLYEQYF

abundance: once
d_gene: NA
v_gene: TRBV11-3
j_gene: TRBJ1-1
CDR3nt: TGTGCCAGCAGCTTTGGACAGAACACTGAAGCTTTCTTT
CDR3aa: CASSFGQNTEAFF

abundance: NA
d_gene: TRBD2
v_gene: TRBV7-2
j_gene: TRBJ2-5
CDR3nt: TGTGCCAGCAGCCCAACCTCTCGGGGGGACGGGGAGACCCAGTACTTC
CDR3aa: CASSPTSRGDGETQYF

abundance: NA
d_gene: NA
v_gene: TRBV4-1
j_gene: TRBJ2-3
CDR3nt: TGCGCCAGCAGCCACACAGGGTCAGATACGCAGTATTTT
CDR3aa: CASSHTGSDTQYF

abundance: few
d_gene: NA
v_gene: TRBV14
j_gene: TRBJ1-6
CDR3nt: TGTGCCAGCAGCCAATATAAGGGTTTGAATTCACCCCTCCACTTT
CDR3aa: CASSQYKGLNSPLHF

abundance: NA
d_gene: TRBD2
v_gene: TRBV6-6
j_gene: TRBJ2-3
CDR3nt: TGTGCCAGCATAGGGAGGCTAGCGGGGGAGTCTACGCAGTATTTT
CDR3aa: CASIGRLAGESTQYF

abundance: NA
d_gene: NA
v_gene: TRBV5-6
j_gene: TRBJ2-1
CDR3nt: TGTGCCAGCAGCCTGGGTGGCGGCGGCTACAATGAGCAGTTCTTC
CDR3aa: CASSLGGGGYNEQFF

abundance: NA
d_gene: NA
v_gene: TRBV5-1
j_gene: TRBJ2-1
CDR3nt: TGCGCCAGCAGCTCCCGGGTCTACAAGGGCAATGAGCAGTTCTTC
CDR3aa: CASSSRVYKGNEQFF

abundance: NA
d_gene: NA
v_gene: TRBV6-6
j_gene: TRBJ1-1
CDR3nt: TGTGCCAGCAGCCACAACGCAGGGCTGAACACTGAAGCTTTCTTT
CDR3aa: CASSHNAGLNTEAFF

abundance: once
d_gene: NA
v_gene: TRBV5-1
j_gene: TRBJ2-1
CDR3nt: TGCGCCAGCAGCTTGGGGAATACTCTAGCGAGCTCCTACAATGAGCAGTTCTTC
CDR3aa: CASSLGNTLASSYNEQFF

abundance: NA
d_gene: NA
v_gene: TRBV6-1
j_gene: TRBJ1-1
CDR3nt: TGTGCCAGCAGTGAAGCTACACTGAACACTGAAGCTTTCTTT
CDR3aa: CASSEATLNTEAFF

abundance: NA
d_gene: NA
v_gene: TRBV7-9
j_gene: TRBJ2-3
CDR3nt: TGTGCCAGCAGCTTGGGACCAGATACGCAGTATTTT
CDR3aa: CASSLGPDTQYF

abundance: NA
d_gene: NA
v_gene: TRBV30
j_gene: TRBJ2-7
CDR3nt: TGTGCCTGGAGCAGGGGCCCGGGCGAGCAGTACTTC
CDR3aa: CAWSRGPGEQYF

abundance: NA
d_gene: TRBD1
v_gene: TRBV7-2
j_gene: TRBJ1-3
CDR3nt: TGTGCCAGCAGCTTCAGGGACAGGTCGTCTGGAAACACCATATATTTT
CDR3aa: CASSFRDRSSGNTIYF

abundance: NA
d_gene: TRBD2
v_gene: TRBV6-5
j_gene: TRBJ2-1
CDR3nt: TGTGCCAGCAGACGGACTAGCGATGAGCAGTTCTTC
CDR3aa: CASRRTSDEQFF

abundance: NA
d_gene: TRBD2
v_gene: TRBV9
j_gene: TRBJ2-3
CDR3nt: TGTGCCAGCCAGCGGGGAGGGGCAGATACGCAGTATTTT
CDR3aa: CASQRGGADTQYF

abundance: NA
d_gene: NA
v_gene: TRBV5-1
j_gene: TRBJ1-4
CDR3nt: TGCGCCAGCAGCTGGGGGTACAGCAACCCTAATGAAAAACTGTTTTTT
CDR3aa: CASSWGYSNPNEKLFF

abundance: NA
d_gene: NA
v_gene: TRBV6-6
j_gene: TRBJ2-3
CDR3nt: TGTGCCAGCAGCCCCAACAGGGAGTTCACAGATACGCAGTATTTT
CDR3aa: CASSPNREFTDTQYF

abundance: NA
d_gene: TRBD1
v_gene: TRBV5-8
j_gene: TRBJ2-7
CDR3nt: TGTGCCAGCAAGGGGGCAACACTCTCCTACGAGCAGTACTTC
CDR3aa: CASKGATLSYEQYF

abundance: NA
d_gene: TRBD2
v_gene: TRBV5-1
j_gene: TRBJ2-3
CDR3nt: TGCGCCAGCAGCCCCGGACTAGCGGGATTGGATACGCAGTATTTT
CDR3aa: CASSPGLAGLDTQYF

abundance: NA
d_gene: TRBD1
v_gene: TRBV7-9
j_gene: TRBJ1-2
CDR3nt: TGTGCCAGCAGCTGGGACAGGTTCCCAAGCTTC
CDR3aa: CASSWDRFPSF

abundance: NA
d_gene: NA
v_gene: TRBV5-6
j_gene: TRBJ1-5
CDR3nt: TGTGCCAGCAGCTTTTCCGGGAACAATCAGCCCCAGCATTTT
CDR3aa: CASSFSGNNQPQHF

abundance: NA
d_gene: NA
v_gene: TRBV11-2
j_gene: TRBJ1-2
CDR3nt: TGTGCCAGCAGCTTAGATCGATCTCTCTATGGCTACACCTTC
CDR3aa: CASSLDRSLYGYTF

abundance: NA
d_gene: TRBD2
v_gene: TRBV10-3
j_gene: TRBJ2-1
CDR3nt: TGTGCCATCAGTGAGTCCGGACTAGCGGGTTACAATGAGCAGTTCTTC
CDR3aa: CAISESGLAGYNEQFF

abundance: NA
d_gene: NA
v_gene: TRBV6-1
j_gene: TRBJ1-2
CDR3nt: TGTGCCAGCAGTGAGTACGGGGACCCTCTGTATGGCTACACCTTC
CDR3aa: CASSEYGDPLYGYTF

abundance: once
d_gene: NA
v_gene: TRBV11-3
j_gene: TRBJ1-3
CDR3nt: TGTGCCAGCAGCACCCCTCCTGGAAACACCATATATTTT
CDR3aa: CASSTPPGNTIYF

abundance: NA
d_gene: NA
v_gene: TRBV4-3
j_gene: TRBJ2-1
CDR3nt: TGCGCCAGCAGCCAAGACCACAGGTACTACAATGAGCAGTTCTTC
CDR3aa: CASSQDHRYYNEQFF

abundance: NA
d_gene: NA
v_gene: TRBV10-3
j_gene: TRBJ2-1
CDR3nt: TGTGCCATCAGTGGTAAGGGGATGGGTGAGCAGTTCTTC
CDR3aa: CAISGKGMGEQFF

abundance: NA
d_gene: TRBD2
v_gene: TRBV7-2
j_gene: TRBJ2-1
CDR3nt: TGTGCCAGCAGCTTGTTAGCGGGAGTTTCCTACAATGAGCAGTTCTTC
CDR3aa: CASSLLAGVSYNEQFF

abundance: NA
d_gene: TRBD2
v_gene: TRBV18
j_gene: TRBJ2-7
CDR3nt: TGTGCCAGCTCACCTGGACTAGTGGGCGAGCAGTACTTC
CDR3aa: CASSPGLVGEQYF

abundance: NA
d_gene: NA
v_gene: TRBV2
j_gene: TRBJ1-3
CDR3nt: TGTGCCAGCAGTTATGCAGAAACAGGACGCTCTGGAAACACCATATATTTT
CDR3aa: CASSYAETGRSGNTIYF

abundance: once
d_gene: TRBD1
v_gene: TRBV7-2
j_gene: TRBJ1-1
CDR3nt: TGTGCCAGCAGCCCAGCCTGGGGGAAGGGGGCCTACACTGAAGCTTTCTTT
CDR3aa: CASSPAWGKGAYTEAFF

abundance: once
d_gene: NA
v_gene: TRBV5-1
j_gene: TRBJ2-7
CDR3nt: TGCGCCAGCAGCTTGATGGGGGGCCCCTACGAGCAGTACTTC
CDR3aa: CASSLMGGPYEQYF

abundance: NA
d_gene: NA
v_gene: TRBV7-9
j_gene: TRBJ1-2
CDR3nt: TGTGCCAGCAGCCTAACAGCTATTAACTATGGCTACACCTTC
CDR3aa: CASSLTAINYGYTF

abundance: NA
d_gene: TRBD2
v_gene: TRBV9
j_gene: TRBJ2-3
CDR3nt: TGTGCCAGCAGCATGGGACTAGCGGGGGGTGCGGGCACAGATACGCAGTATTTT
CDR3aa: CASSMGLAGGAGTDTQYF

abundance: NA
d_gene: TRBD1
v_gene: TRBV5-1
j_gene: TRBJ1-1
CDR3nt: TGCGCCAGCAGCCTAGGGACAGCCGGGGTGAACACTGAAGCTTTCTTT
CDR3aa: CASSLGTAGVNTEAFF

abundance: NA
d_gene: NA
v_gene: TRBV20-1
j_gene: TRBJ1-2
CDR3nt: TGCAGTCCCACTGGACCCTATGGCTACACCTTC
CDR3aa: CSPTGPYGYTF

abundance: NA
d_gene: NA
v_gene: TRBV28
j_gene: TRBJ1-6
CDR3nt: TGTGCCAGCAGTACTTACACGTCCCTTAATTCACCCCTCCACTTT
CDR3aa: CASSTYTSLNSPLHF

abundance: NA
d_gene: NA
v_gene: TRBV5-1
j_gene: TRBJ1-2
CDR3nt: TGCGCCAGCAGCTTGGGCTCTGGGTACGGCTATGGCTACACCTTC
CDR3aa: CASSLGSGYGYGYTF

abundance: NA
d_gene: NA
v_gene: TRBV30
j_gene: TRBJ2-7
CDR3nt: TGTGCCTGGAGCGGGCAGGGCAACGAGCAGTACTTC
CDR3aa: CAWSGQGNEQYF

abundance: NA
d_gene: NA
v_gene: TRBV4-1
j_gene: TRBJ1-1
CDR3nt: TGCGCCAGCAGCCAACAACAGGGTGGCACTGAAGCTTTCTTT
CDR3aa: CASSQQQGGTEAFF

abundance: NA
d_gene: NA
v_gene: TRBV7-8
j_gene: TRBJ2-3
CDR3nt: TGTGCCAGCAGCTTAGGGGGGTTAACAGATACGCAGTATTTT
CDR3aa: CASSLGGLTDTQYF

abundance: NA
d_gene: NA
v_gene: TRBV7-6
j_gene: TRBJ2-7
CDR3nt: TGTGCCAGCAGCTTAGTTCAGGGCGACGAGCAGTACTTC
CDR3aa: CASSLVQGDEQYF

abundance: NA
d_gene: NA
v_gene: TRBV7-3
j_gene: TRBJ2-6
CDR3nt: TGTGCCAGCAGCTTACATGGCCTCTCTGGGGCCAACGTCCTGACTTTC
CDR3aa: CASSLHGLSGANVLTF

abundance: few
d_gene: TRBD1
v_gene: TRBV2
j_gene: TRBJ2-1
CDR3nt: TGTGCCAGCACTTCCGACAGGGGCTCCTACAATGAGCAGTTCTTC
CDR3aa: CASTSDRGSYNEQFF

abundance: NA
d_gene: NA
v_gene: TRBV6-5
j_gene: TRBJ2-3
CDR3nt: TGTGCCAGCAGCAGGGTTTCCCGCACAGATACGCAGTATTTT
CDR3aa: CASSRVSRTDTQYF

abundance: NA
d_gene: TRBD1
v_gene: TRBV5-4
j_gene: TRBJ2-3
CDR3nt: TGTGCCAGCAGCGAGACAGGGGGCGGCACAGATACGCAGTATTTT
CDR3aa: CASSETGGGTDTQYF

abundance: NA
d_gene: TRBD2
v_gene: TRBV7-9
j_gene: TRBJ2-5
CDR3nt: TGTGCCAGCAGCTTGACTAGCGGGGGGGCTCGTGAGACCCAGTACTTC
CDR3aa: CASSLTSGGARETQYF

abundance: NA
d_gene: NA
v_gene: TRBV19
j_gene: TRBJ1-5
CDR3nt: TGTGCCAGCCTGACGAGGGCAAATAGCAATCAGCCCCAGCATTTT
CDR3aa: CASLTRANSNQPQHF

abundance: NA
d_gene: NA
v_gene: TRBV9
j_gene: TRBJ1-1
CDR3nt: TGTGCCAGCACCGGGGGGACAACTTTCACTGAAGCTTTCTTT
CDR3aa: CASTGGTTFTEAFF

abundance: NA
d_gene: TRBD1
v_gene: TRBV10-3
j_gene: TRBJ2-6
CDR3nt: TGTGCCATCAGTGGACAGGGGGCTGGGGCCAACGTCCTGACTTTC
CDR3aa: CAISGQGAGANVLTF

abundance: NA
d_gene: NA
v_gene: TRBV6-5
j_gene: TRBJ1-2
CDR3nt: TGTGCCAGCTTCCGGGTTGGGAGTGATGGCTACACCTTC
CDR3aa: CASFRVGSDGYTF

abundance: NA
d_gene: TRBD2
v_gene: TRBV25-1
j_gene: TRBJ2-3
CDR3nt: TGTGCCAGCAGTGAATGGAGCAGCCCTAGCGGGAGAACAGATACGCAGTATTTT
CDR3aa: CASSEWSSPSGRTDTQYF

abundance: NA
d_gene: NA
v_gene: TRBV12-1
j_gene: TRBJ2-2
CDR3nt: TGTGCCAGCAGCTTTGAACTAGCGGGAGTTTGGACCGGGGAGCTGTTTTTT
CDR3aa: CASSFELAGVWTGELFF

abundance: NA
d_gene: NA
v_gene: TRBV5-4
j_gene: TRBJ1-3
CDR3nt: TGTGCCAGCAGTCGGGACCCCTCTGGAAACACCATATATTTT
CDR3aa: CASSRDPSGNTIYF

abundance: NA
d_gene: NA
v_gene: TRBV19
j_gene: TRBJ1-5
CDR3nt: TGTGCCAGTAGTATACAGGGCGCCCATCAGCCCCAGCATTTT
CDR3aa: CASSIQGAHQPQHF

abundance: NA
d_gene: NA
v_gene: TRBV10-3
j_gene: TRBJ1-2
CDR3nt: TGTGCCATCAGTGACCCCCGGACGGATGCTGATTATGGCTACACCTTC
CDR3aa: CAISDPRTDADYGYTF